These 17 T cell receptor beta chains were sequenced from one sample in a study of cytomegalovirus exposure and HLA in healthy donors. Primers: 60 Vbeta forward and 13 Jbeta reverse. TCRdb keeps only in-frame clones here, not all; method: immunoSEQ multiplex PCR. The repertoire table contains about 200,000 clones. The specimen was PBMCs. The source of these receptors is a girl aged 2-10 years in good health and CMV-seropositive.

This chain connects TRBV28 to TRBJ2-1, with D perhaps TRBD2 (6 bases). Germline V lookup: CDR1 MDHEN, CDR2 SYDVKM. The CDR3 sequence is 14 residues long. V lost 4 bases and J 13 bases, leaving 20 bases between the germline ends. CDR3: CASSYKGLRMVQFF. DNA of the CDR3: TGTGCCAGCAGTTACAAGGGACTCCGAATGGTACAGTTCTTC.

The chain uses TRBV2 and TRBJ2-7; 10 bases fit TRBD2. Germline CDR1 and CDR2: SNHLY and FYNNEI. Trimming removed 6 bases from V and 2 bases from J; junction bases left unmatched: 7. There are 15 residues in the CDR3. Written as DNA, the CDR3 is TGTGCCAGCAGCGCTAGGACTAGCGGTCCCTACGAGCAGTACTTC. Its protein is CASSARTSGPYEQYF. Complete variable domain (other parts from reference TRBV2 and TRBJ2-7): EPEVTQTPSHQVTQMGQEVILRCVPISNHLYFYWYRQILGQKVEFLVSFYNNEISEKSEIFDDQFSVERPDGSNFTLKIRSTKLEDSAMYFCASSARTSGPYEQYFGPGTRLTVT.

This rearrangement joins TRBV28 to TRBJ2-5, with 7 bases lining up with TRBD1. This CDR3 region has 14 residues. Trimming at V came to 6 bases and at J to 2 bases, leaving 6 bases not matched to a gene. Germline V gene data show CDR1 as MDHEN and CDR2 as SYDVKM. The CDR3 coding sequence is TGTGCCAGCAGACAATGGGGACAGCAAGAGACCCAGTACTTC. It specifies CASRQWGQQETQYF.

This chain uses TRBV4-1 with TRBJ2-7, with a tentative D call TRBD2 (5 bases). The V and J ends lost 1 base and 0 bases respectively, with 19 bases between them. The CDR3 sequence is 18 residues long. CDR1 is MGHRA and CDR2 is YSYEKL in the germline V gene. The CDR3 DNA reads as TGCGCCAGCAGCCAAGGGGCCCACATAGGAGGTATCTCCTACGAGCAGTACTTC. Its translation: CASSQGAHIGGISYEQYF.

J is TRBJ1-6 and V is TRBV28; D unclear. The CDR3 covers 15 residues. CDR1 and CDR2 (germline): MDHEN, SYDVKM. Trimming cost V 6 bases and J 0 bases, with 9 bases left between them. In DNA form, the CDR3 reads TGTGCCAGCAGCTTCCTAAGCTCCTATAATTCACCCCTCCACTTT. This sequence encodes CASSFLSSYNSPLHF.

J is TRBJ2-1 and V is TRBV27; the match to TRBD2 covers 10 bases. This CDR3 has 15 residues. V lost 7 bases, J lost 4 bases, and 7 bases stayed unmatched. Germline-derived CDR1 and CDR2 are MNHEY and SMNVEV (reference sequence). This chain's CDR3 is CASNFGTSAYNEQFF. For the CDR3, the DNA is TGTGCCAGCAACTTCGGGACTAGCGCATACAATGAGCAGTTCTTC.

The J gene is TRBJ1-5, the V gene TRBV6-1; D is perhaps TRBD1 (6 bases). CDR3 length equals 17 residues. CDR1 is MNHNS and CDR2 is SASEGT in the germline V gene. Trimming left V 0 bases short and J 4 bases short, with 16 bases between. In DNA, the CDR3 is TGTGCCAGCAGTGAAGCGCTAGGACAGCTAAATAATCAGCCCCAGCATTTT. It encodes CASSEALGQLNNQPQHF.

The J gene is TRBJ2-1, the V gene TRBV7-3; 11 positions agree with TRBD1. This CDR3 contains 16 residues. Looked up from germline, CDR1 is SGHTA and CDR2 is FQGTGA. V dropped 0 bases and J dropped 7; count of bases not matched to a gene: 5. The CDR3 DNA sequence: TGTGCCAGCAGCTTAACGGGACAGGGGGAGGAAAATGAGCAGTTCTTC. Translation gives CASSLTGQGEENEQFF. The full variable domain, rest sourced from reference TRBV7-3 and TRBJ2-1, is GAGVSQTPSNKVTEKGKYVELRCDPISGHTALYWYRQSLGQGPEFLIYFQGTGAADDSGLPNDRFFAVRPEGSVSTLKIQRTERGDSAVYLCASSLTGQGEENEQFFGPGTRLTVL.

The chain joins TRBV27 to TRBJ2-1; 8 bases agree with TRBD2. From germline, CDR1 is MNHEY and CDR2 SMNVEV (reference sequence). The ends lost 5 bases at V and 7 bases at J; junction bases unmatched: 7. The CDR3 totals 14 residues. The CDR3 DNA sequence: TGTGCCAGCAGTCCCGGGACTAGGCGTAATGAGCAGTTCTTC. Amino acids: CASSPGTRRNEQFF.

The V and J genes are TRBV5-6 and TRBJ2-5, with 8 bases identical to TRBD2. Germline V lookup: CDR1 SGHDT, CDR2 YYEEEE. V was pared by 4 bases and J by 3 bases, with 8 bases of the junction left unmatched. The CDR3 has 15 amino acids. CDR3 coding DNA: TGTGCCAGCAGCCCCGGGACTAGGTGGGAAGAGACCCAGTACTTC. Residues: CASSPGTRWEETQYF. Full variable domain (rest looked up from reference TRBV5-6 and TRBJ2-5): DAGVTQSPTHLIKTRGQQVTLRCSPKSGHDTVSWYQQALGQGPQFIFQYYEEEERQRGNFPDRFSGHQFPNYSSELNVNALLLGDSALYLCASSPGTRWEETQYFGPGTRLLVL.

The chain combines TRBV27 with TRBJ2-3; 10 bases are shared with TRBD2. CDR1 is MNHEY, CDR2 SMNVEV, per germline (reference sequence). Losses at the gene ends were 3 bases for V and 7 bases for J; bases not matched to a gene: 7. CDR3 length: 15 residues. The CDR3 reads CASSLVAGGRNTQYF. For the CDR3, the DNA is TGTGCCAGCAGTTTGGTAGCGGGAGGACGTAATACGCAGTATTTT.

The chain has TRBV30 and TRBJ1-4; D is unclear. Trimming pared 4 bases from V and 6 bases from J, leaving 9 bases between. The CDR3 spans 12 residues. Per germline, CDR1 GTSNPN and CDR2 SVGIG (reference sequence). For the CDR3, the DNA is TGTGCCTGGACAGGCAGCCATGAAAAACTGTTTTTT. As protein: CAWTGSHEKLFF.

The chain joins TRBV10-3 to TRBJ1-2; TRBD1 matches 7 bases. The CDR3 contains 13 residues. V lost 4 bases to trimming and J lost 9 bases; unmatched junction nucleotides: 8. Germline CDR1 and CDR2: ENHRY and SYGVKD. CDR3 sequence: CAISGDSALSYTF. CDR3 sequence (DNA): TGTGCCATCAGTGGGGACAGCGCTTTGAGCTACACCTTC.

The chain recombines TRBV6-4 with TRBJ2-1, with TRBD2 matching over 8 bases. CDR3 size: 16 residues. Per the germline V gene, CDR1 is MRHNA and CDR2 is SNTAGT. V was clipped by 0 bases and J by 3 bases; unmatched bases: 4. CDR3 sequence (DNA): TGTGCCAGCAGTGACTCAGCGGGAGTTCTCTACAATGAGCAGTTCTTC. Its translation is CASSDSAGVLYNEQFF.

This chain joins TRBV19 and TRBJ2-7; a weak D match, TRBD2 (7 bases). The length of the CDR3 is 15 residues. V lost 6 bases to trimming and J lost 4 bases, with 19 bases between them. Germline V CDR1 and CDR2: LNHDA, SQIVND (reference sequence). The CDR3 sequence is CASSYKGGGFYEQYF. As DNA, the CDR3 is TGTGCCAGTAGCTACAAAGGGGGGGGCTTTTACGAGCAGTACTTC.

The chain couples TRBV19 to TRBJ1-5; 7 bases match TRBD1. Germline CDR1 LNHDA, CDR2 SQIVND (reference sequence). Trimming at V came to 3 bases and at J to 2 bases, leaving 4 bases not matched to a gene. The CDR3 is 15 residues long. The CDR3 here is CASSIFTGGNQPQHF. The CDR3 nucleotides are TGTGCCAGTAGTATCTTTACAGGGGGCAATCAGCCCCAGCATTTT.

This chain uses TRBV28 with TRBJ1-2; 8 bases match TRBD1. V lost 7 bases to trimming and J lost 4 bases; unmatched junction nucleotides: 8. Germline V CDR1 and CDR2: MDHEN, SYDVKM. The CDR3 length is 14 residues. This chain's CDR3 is CASNLDRGGYGYTF. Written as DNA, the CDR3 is TGTGCCAGCAACCTAGACAGGGGAGGCTATGGCTACACCTTC.